One and the same sample provided the 10 T cell receptor beta chains below, sequenced in a study of naive and memory T cell subsets. Both TRBC1 and TRBC2 were covered by a beta constant-region primer of two equimolar oligonucleotides. The ligated cDNA underwent four PCR rounds using SP2 and nested alpha and beta constant-region primers. MiXCR was run by TCRdb on the UMI-ligation and nested PCR reads, yielding one entry per CDR3 protein. This sample yields 95,000 to 150,000 distinct CDR3 sequences, of which around a third are seen a single time; 0.75% to 1% belongs to the top ten. Sequencing was carried out using central memory CD4+ T cells from blood. The receptors here all came from a human donor in good health.

V gene TRBV7-8 combines with J gene TRBJ1-1, with D perhaps matching TRBD1 (6 bases). Trimming pared 5 bases from V and 4 bases from J, leaving 17 bases between. CDR1 and CDR2 from the germline V gene are SGHVS and FQNEAQ. The CDR3 runs to 15 residues. CDR3 residues: CASSPPTGFGTEAFF. The CDR3 nucleotides are TGTGCCAGCAGCCCACCTACAGGGTTCGGCACTGAAGCTTTCTTT.

V is TRBV2 and J is TRBJ1-5; D gene unclear. The CDR3 has 14 residues. V shed 5 bases and J shed 0 bases, with 8 bases lying between them. Germline loops: CDR1 SNHLY, CDR2 FYNNEI. The CDR3 loop reads CASSTESSNQPQHF. DNA of the CDR3: TGTGCCAGCAGTACAGAGAGTAGCAATCAGCCCCAGCATTTT.

The chain uses TRBV15 and TRBJ1-2; weak D call: TRBD1 (5 bases). V was trimmed by 1 base and J by 7 bases, leaving 16 bases between them. CDR3 length: 15 residues. Germline V lookup: CDR1 LNHNV, CDR2 YYDKDF (reference sequence). CDR3 in amino acids: CATSRVVQGSTGYTF. DNA for the CDR3: TGTGCCACCAGCAGAGTAGTGCAGGGTTCTACTGGCTACACCTTC. The full variable domain, with the rest looked up from reference TRBV15 and TRBJ1-2, is DAMVIQNPRYQVTQFGKPVTLSCSQTLNHNVMYWYQQKSSQAPKLLFHYYDKDFNNEADTPDNFQSRRPNTSFCFLDIRSPGLGDTAMYLCATSRVVQGSTGYTFGSGTRLTVV.

This chain joins TRBV10-3 and TRBJ2-1, with unresolved D. The CDR3 totals 14 residues. The germline CDR1 and CDR2 sequences are ENHRY and SYGVKD. Trimming took 6 bases from V and 0 from J, leaving 9 bases between them. CDR3 coding DNA: TGTGCCATCAGCGCTCAGAGCTCCTACAATGAGCAGTTCTTC. Translation: CAISAQSSYNEQFF.

The V gene is TRBV5-1, the J gene TRBJ2-3, with 8 bases identical to TRBD2. J gave up 3 bases and V 3 bases, and 6 bases lay outside the gene matches. Looked up from germline, CDR1 is SGHRS and CDR2 is YFSETQ. The CDR3 contains 15 residues. Here the CDR3 reads CASSYTSGNTDTQYF. The CDR3 nucleotides read TGCGCCAGCAGCTACACTAGCGGAAATACAGATACGCAGTATTTT.

This clonotype occurred a few times. The V and J genes are TRBV3-1 and TRBJ2-1; D gene ambiguous. CDR1 and CDR2 from the germline V gene are LGHDT and YNNKEL (reference sequence). V was cut by 4 bases and J by 10 bases, with 20 bases left in between. The CDR3 loop spans 15 amino acids. The CDR3 coding sequence is TGTGCCAGCAGCCCCGGAACATGGGTGAACGGGGAGCAGTTCTTC. Protein sequence: CASSPGTWVNGEQFF.

This chain connects TRBV12-3 or TRBV12-4 to TRBJ2-1; 7 nucleotides line up with TRBD1. The CDR3 runs to 15 residues. The V gene end was trimmed by 3 bases and the J gene end by 7 bases; junction bases not matched to a gene: 9. CDR3: CASSFGGTAKNEQFF. CDR3 DNA: TGTGCCAGCAGTTTTGGTGGGACAGCGAAAAATGAGCAGTTCTTC.

This clonotype was counted only a few times. The chain couples TRBV24-1 to TRBJ2-2; TRBD1 matches at 12 bases. The V and J ends lost 9 bases and 7 bases, in that order; junction bases with no gene match: 5. Germline loops: CDR1 KGHDR, CDR2 SFDVKD. The CDR3 covers 14 residues. CDR3 DNA: TGTGCCACCTTGGGACAGGGGGCAATCGGGGAGCTGTTTTTT. It yields the protein CATLGQGAIGELFF.

The chain joins TRBV3-1 to TRBJ1-4; D not certain. The CDR3 covers 15 residues. V was trimmed by 4 bases and J by 5 bases, leaving 14 bases between them. CDR1 and CDR2 (germline): LGHDT, YNNKEL (reference sequence). CDR3 nucleotide sequence: TGTGCCAGCAGCCCGTTCGGCAGCTTGAATGAAAAACTGTTTTTT. Its protein product is CASSPFGSLNEKLFF.

The rearrangement uses TRBV29-1 and TRBJ2-3; 9 bases match TRBD1. Germline values: CDR1 SQVTM, CDR2 ANQGSEA. The CDR3 runs to 14 residues. The V segment lost 4 bases and the J segment 2 bases; nucleotides outside the gene matches: 4. The CDR3 here is CSVVGQGTTDTQYF. Here the CDR3 DNA reads TGCAGCGTTGTGGGACAGGGAACCACAGATACGCAGTATTTT.